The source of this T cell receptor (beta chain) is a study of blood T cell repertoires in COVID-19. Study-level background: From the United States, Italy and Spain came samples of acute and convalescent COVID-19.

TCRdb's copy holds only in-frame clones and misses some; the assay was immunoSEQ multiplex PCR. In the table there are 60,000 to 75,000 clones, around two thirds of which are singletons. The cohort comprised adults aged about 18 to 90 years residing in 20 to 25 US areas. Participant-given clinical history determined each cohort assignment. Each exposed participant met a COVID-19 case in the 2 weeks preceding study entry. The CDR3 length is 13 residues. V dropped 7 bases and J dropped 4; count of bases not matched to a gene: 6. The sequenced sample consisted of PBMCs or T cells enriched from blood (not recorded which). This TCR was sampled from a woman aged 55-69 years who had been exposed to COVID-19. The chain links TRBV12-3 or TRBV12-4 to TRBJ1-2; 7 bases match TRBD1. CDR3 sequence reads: CASTRDRFYGYTF. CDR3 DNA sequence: TGTGCCAGCACCCGGGACAGATTCTATGGCTACACCTTC.